This TCR beta chain derives from a study of OX40 agonist ivuxolimab in advanced cancers. Study summary: One hepatocellular carcinoma and a couple of cutaneous melanoma patients partially responded. Study-level findings and limits: Individuals who were partial responders at 0.1-3.0 mg/kg had clonal expansion that ranked among the lowest.

The protocol was immunoSEQ multiplex PCR, while the TCRdb copy is restricted to in-frame clones and leaves out a portion. The data contain 30,000 to 35,000 clones, about 92% of them seen just once; the ten biggest clones take up about 35%. For this clone: Its antigen is unknown.

The V end lost 5 bases, the J end lost 10 bases, and 9 bases lay between the germline ends. The germline gives CDR1 LGHNA, CDR2 YNFKEQ. The CDR3 totals 11 residues. Anyone with autoimmune disease history or systemic immunosuppression was excluded. The source material was CD4+ or CD8+ T cells sorted from blood, sampled in a trial of the OX40 agonist ivuxolimab. The genes are TRBV4-2 and TRBJ2-1; D remains ambiguous. This receptor was taken from an adult with an advanced solid tumor such as melanoma, head and neck, liver or kidney cancer. The CDR3 protein is CASSGLVEQFF. CDR3 in DNA: TGTGCCAGCAGCGGGCTAGTCGAGCAGTTCTTC.